What follows is one TCR beta chain and its context. Its matching antigen is unknown. This CDR3 spans 19 amino acids. The germline V gene has CDR1 LNHNV and CDR2 YYDKDF (reference sequence). V dropped 0 bases and J dropped 7; count of bases not matched to a gene: 10. Method: immunoSEQ multiplex PCR; TCRdb's copy keeps in-frame clones and lacks some. Among about 21,000 clones listed, around 82% were seen once. These data originate in a study of T cell responses to AZD1222 COVID-19 vaccine. Overall study context: Samples with a second dose at about 4 or about 12 weeks were pooled together.

Notes on the study in general: Repertoire collection took place solely once the T cell response had peaked. Reportedly, close to half of spike-specific TCRs are directed against unmutated variant regions. Spike-specific TCR breadth and depth rose after two AZD1222 doses.

The specimen was peripheral blood, collected on day 0 of AZD1222 vaccination. The source is an adult in good health. This rearrangement joins TRBV15 to TRBJ2-1, with 15 bases aligning to TRBD2. CDR3 in DNA: TGTGCCACCAGCAGAGATTCCCCGGGACTAGCGGGGGGCCGTAATGAGCAGTTCTTC. Protein sequence: CATSRDSPGLAGGRNEQFF.